This record covers a single T cell receptor (beta chain). No cognate antigen has been identified for it. No much larger clone is present one base from it, and per-base qualities are unavailable. Donors were 39 systemically healthy Caucasian individuals from Russia aged roughly 6 to 90 years. Approximately 9.3 milliliters of peripheral blood were drawn from each donor into EDTA-treated Vacutainer tubes. Ficoll-Paque density-gradient centrifugation was used to isolate PBMCs, with at least 7 million per sample. Total RNA was extracted from PBMCs with Trizol reagent, with at least 5.5 micrograms obtained per sample. The percentages of naive CD45RAhigh/CD27high T cells were determined by flow cytometry on a PBMC aliquot from every donor. This record comes from a study of blood T cells in healthy people across ages (dated by TCRdb to between 2014 and 2017). Regarding the complete study: In model experiments, template switching captured roughly one uniquely barcoded TCR beta cDNA molecule for every two T cells. To track age-related changes in TCR beta repertoire diversity, the study relied on deep sequencing normalized with unique cDNA molecular identifiers. The donors were split into four age groups: young (average about 15 years), middle-aged (about 40), aged (roughly 68) and long-lived (approximately 80). For two donors (one aged 18 to 29 and one aged 80 or older), the study analyzed two additional independent replicas of 1 million unique cDNA reads from the same blood draw. Findings and caveats that apply to the study as a whole: Because profiling used bulk unsorted PBMCs, naive and antigen-experienced compartments could not be compared conclusively. Compared with the aged group, the long-lived group had more naive CD4+ T cells, fewer expanded clones and increased TCR diversity, suggesting age selection. Estimates of total diversity from one million sequenced T cells were regarded as lower bounds and underestimates. There was a strong correlation between observed TCR beta diversity and the percentage of naive T cells measured by flow cytometry. Observed TCR beta diversity per million T cells fell roughly linearly with age, and a significant reduction was already apparent by age approximately 40. Donor CMV infection status was unknown, potentially confounding age-related changes in expanded clonotypes.

Receptor libraries were prepared by 5' RACE. This sample was sequenced with an Illumina HiSeq 2500. A second PCR of about 7 to 12 cycles was run with a J-beta primer mix and a sample-barcoded 5' primer. A unique molecular identifier was introduced onto each TCR beta cDNA molecule by a template-switch 5' adaptor carrying 12 random nucleotides. Each sample yielded at least 2.5 million CDR3-containing paired-end reads. All of the RNA was converted into first-strand cDNA using the Mint cDNA synthesis kit, with a TRBC-specific oligonucleotide serving as the primer. After uracil-DNA glycosylase treatment, a first 18-cycle PCR used universal primers M1SS and BC2_uni_R on all cDNA. The paper's data handling went like this. For normalization, 1 million high-quality reads, each with a distinct molecular identifier, were randomly selected from each sample. Reads sharing molecular identifiers were discarded rather than binned into consensus sequences. CDR3 identification, clonotype clustering and error correction used MiTCR with a Q25 quality threshold and the strictest error-elimination algorithm. A nonparametric unseen species model using Euler transformation provided a lower-bound estimate of total TCR beta diversity. TCRdb reprocessing: public reads trimmed at Q25 with fastp, clones called with MiXCR, in-frame beta chains kept. Each CDR3 protein gets just one entry, which takes the most common genes and DNA from the rows behind it. These V and J calls originate from TCRdb's pipeline instead of the authors' own analysis. This sample has 550,000 to 650,000 distinct CDR3 sequences in its table, and around a quarter of those were observed once. The ten largest clones represent 3% to 4% of the sample.

The CDR3 goes from the cysteine to the phenylalanine over 14 residues. The CDR3 DNA has 42 bases and is translated from base 1. CDR1 SGHTA and CDR2 FQGNSA were looked up in the germline V gene. Trimming costs V 5 bases and J 8 bases, and their ends lie 15 bases apart. The data were also submitted as part of a second study, on T cells of mothers and their children. As the second publication notes: Donors were nine systemically healthy Caucasian individuals: three mothers and their six children. cDNA synthesis consumed the entire amount of extracted RNA, loaded at approximately 1.6 ug RNA in each 15 ul reaction. Sample barcodes and 2-4 random nucleotides were added via the M1S primer in the second PCR. More than 8 million TCR beta CDR3 reads were obtained from each mother, and roughly 3 million reads were obtained from each child. TCR recombination output is similarly shaped by thymic selection in related and unrelated pairs, with a minor effect exerted by inherited differences. Normalized repertoire overlap was always found to be slightly, but never significantly, higher in related mother-child pairs than in unrelated mother-child pairs. No persistent microchimeric T cell clones were found, with a detection sensitivity of approximately 100 clones per million clonotypes. Deep NGS was used in the study to compare the TCR beta repertoires of mothers and children and to look for features that separate related mother-child pairs from unrelated individuals. Mothers averaged around 40 +/- 4 years of age and children averaged approximately 11 +/- 4 years. After adapters were ligated using NEBNext reagents, the libraries underwent 100+100 nt paired-end sequencing on an Illumina HiSeq 2000. Mother and child libraries were prepared a month apart and sequenced in separate runs to prevent cross-contamination. Each donor had between 500,000 and 2,000,000 distinct TCR beta clonotypes identified. Naive TCR beta clonotypes were estimated from low-frequency clonotypes matched to each donor's FACS-determined naive share, without sorting.

This sequence originates from a boy under 10 years old in good health. Sequencing used blood. This chain joins TRBV7-2 to TRBJ2-2, with a tentative D gene TRBD1 over 6 matching bases. The nucleotide sequence is given as TGTGCCAGCAGCCCCCACAGGGTTGGGGGGGAGCTGTTTTTT. This sequence encodes CASSPHRVGGELFF.